The rows below give T cell receptor beta chains drawn from one sample of a study of blood T cell repertoires in COVID-19. Some clones are missing from TCRdb's copy, which holds only in-frame ones; the method was immunoSEQ multiplex PCR. The repertoire consists of more than 65,000 clones, with roughly 85% occurring once and the leading ten covering about 4.6%. Sample: peripheral blood. These receptor sequences come from a man older than 75 with acute or convalescent COVID-19. CDR3s include the opening cysteine and the closing phenylalanine or tryptophan. The D gene is left open where the match is weak. Size tells how often a clone was seen (once, few, many) or the class of an expanded clone, and some rows leave it out.

d_gene,v_gene,j_gene,abundance,CDR3nt,CDR3aa
.,TRBV28,TRBJ1-6,.,TGTGCCAGCAGTTTCCCCAAACTTACCACAGGGAGCTCCTATAATTCACCCCTCCACTTT,CASSFPKLTTGSSYNSPLHF
.,TRBV5-1,TRBJ1-4,.,TGCGCCAGCGGTACTGAACTTAATGAAAAACTGTTTTTT,CASGTELNEKLFF
TRBD1,TRBV7-9,TRBJ1-1,.,TGTGCCAGCAGCAGAACAGGGGGCACTGAAGCTTTCTTT,CASSRTGGTEAFF
.,TRBV2,TRBJ1-5,.,TGTGCCAGCAATCTATTAGAAGAGGGTCAGCCCCAGCATTTT,CASNLLEEGQPQHF
TRBD1,TRBV30,TRBJ2-7,.,TGTGCCTGGTGGACAGGGGGAGCGTACGAGCAGTACTTC,CAWWTGGAYEQYF
.,TRBV5-1,TRBJ1-2,.,TGCGCCAGCAGCTCAGGACAGAACCAAAACTATGGCTACACCTTC,CASSSGQNQNYGYTF
.,TRBV10-3,TRBJ1-2,.,TGTGCCATCAGTGAGTTGGGGCAAATCCTCAACTATGGCTACACCTTC,CAISELGQILNYGYTF
.,TRBV21-1,TRBJ2-2,.,TGTGCCAGCAGCGAGGGGACAGGGGGGATAAGCACCGGGGAGCTGTTTTTT,CASSEGTGGISTGELFF
.,TRBV12-1,TRBJ2-4,.,TGTGCCAGCAGCAACAATCCCCGGGGAATAGCCAAAAACATTCAGTACTTC,CASSNNPRGIAKNIQYF
TRBD1,TRBV28,TRBJ2-7,.,TGTGCCAGCCACCCTAGCCTGACAGGGCGTGAGCAGTACTTC,CASHPSLTGREQYF
.,TRBV6-2/TRBV6-3,TRBJ2-6,.,TGTGCCAGCAGTTCTACAGGGTTAGGGGCCAACGTCCTGACTTTC,CASSSTGLGANVLTF
.,TRBV11-2,TRBJ2-1,once,TGTGCCAGCAGCTTAGCGGACAATGAGCAGTTCTTC,CASSLADNEQFF
TRBD1,TRBV9,TRBJ2-2,once,TGTGCCAGCAGCGTAGAGGGACAGTTAAACACCGGGGAGCTGTTTTTT,CASSVEGQLNTGELFF
.,TRBV7-2,TRBJ2-3,.,TGTGCCAGCAGCTTAGCGGGGAGTTCAGATACGCAGTATTTT,CASSLAGSSDTQYF
.,TRBV7-2,TRBJ1-1,.,TGTGCCAGCAGCTTATTCTCCGGGACAACGTATCACACTGAAGCTTTCTTT,CASSLFSGTTYHTEAFF
.,TRBV4-1,TRBJ2-3,few,TGCGCCAGCAGCCCTCGGGACTTACAATCTAGCACAGATACGCAGTATTTT,CASSPRDLQSSTDTQYF
TRBD2,TRBV7-2,TRBJ2-1,once,TGTGCCAGCAGCTTGGGACTAGCGGTACGCTCCTACAATGAGCAGTTCTTC,CASSLGLAVRSYNEQFF
TRBD1,TRBV7-6,TRBJ1-5,.,TGTGCCAGCAGCCCCCGGACAGGGGGCGGTCAGCCCCAGCATTTT,CASSPRTGGGQPQHF
TRBD1,TRBV5-4,TRBJ2-3,.,TGTGCCAGCAGCCAAGGACAGGGCCCCACAGATACGCAGTATTTT,CASSQGQGPTDTQYF
.,TRBV24-1,TRBJ2-3,.,TGTGCCACCAGTGATTACAGGGCGGATACGCAGTATTTT,CATSDYRADTQYF
.,TRBV2,TRBJ1-4,.,TGTGCCAGCACCGAGGGCGGGCGGACTAATGAAAAACTGTTTTTT,CASTEGGRTNEKLFF
TRBD1,TRBV3-1/TRBV3-2,TRBJ2-7,.,TGTGCCAGCAGCCTACGACAGGGGGCGGCCTACGAGCAGTACTTC,CASSLRQGAAYEQYF
TRBD2,TRBV28,TRBJ2-5,.,TGTGCCAGCAGTCTCCCGCGGGGGTCACAAGAGACCCAGTACTTC,CASSLPRGSQETQYF
TRBD1,TRBV5-1,TRBJ1-2,.,TGCGCCAGCAGCGCCCAACAGGGGCGGTATGGCTACACCTTC,CASSAQQGRYGYTF
.,TRBV24-1,TRBJ1-4,.,TGTGCCACCAGTGACAATACAGGGAGCCTAAATGAAAAACTGTTTTTT,CATSDNTGSLNEKLFF
TRBD1,TRBV7-2,TRBJ2-7,.,TGTGCCAGCAGCCTCGGGACAGGGTGGAACTACGAGCAGTACTTC,CASSLGTGWNYEQYF